This TCR beta chain was sequenced for a study of cytomegalovirus exposure and HLA in healthy donors. Findings and caveats of the study: Whilst most TCR sequences proved rare, a subset of public TCRs occurred across many donors. When the data were analyzed later, several of the most significant clusters appeared to be linked to common viral pathogens. Available immune exposure information covered CMV serostatus only.

Unmatched junction bases numbered 6, after V lost 1 base and J lost 6 bases. In germline, CDR1 is MNHEY, CDR2 SMNVEV (reference sequence). The CDR3 consists of 16 residues. To note about this clone: Its antigen remains unidentified.

Both 60 Vbeta primers and 13 Jbeta primers went into the PCR. Sequencing was performed with immunoSEQ multiplex PCR; in TCRdb, only in-frame clones are kept and a portion is missing. Of some 150,000 clones in the sample, around nine tenths are singletons; the top ten hold around 5.2%. The rearrangement uses TRBV27 and TRBJ2-1; 10 bases agree with TRBD1. This clonotype was sampled from a woman aged 25 to 39 in good health and CMV-seronegative. Input material: PBMCs. As DNA, the CDR3 is TGTGCCAGCAGTTTATGGGGACAGGGGTCGGGCAATGAGCAGTTCTTC. Translated: CASSLWGQGSGNEQFF.